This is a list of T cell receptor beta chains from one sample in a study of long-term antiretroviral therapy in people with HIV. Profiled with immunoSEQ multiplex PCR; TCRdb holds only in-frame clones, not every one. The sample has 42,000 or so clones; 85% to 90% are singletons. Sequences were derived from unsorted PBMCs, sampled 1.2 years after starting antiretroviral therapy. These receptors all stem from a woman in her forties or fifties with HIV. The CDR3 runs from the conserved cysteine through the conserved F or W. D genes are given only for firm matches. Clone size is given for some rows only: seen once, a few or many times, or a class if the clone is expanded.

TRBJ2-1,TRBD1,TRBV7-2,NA,TGTGCCAGCAGCTTGGGTTCGTGGGGACAGGCCAACAATGAGCAGTTCTTC,CASSLGSWGQANNEQFF
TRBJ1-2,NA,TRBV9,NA,TGTGCCAGCAGCTTAGGGGGGAATCTAGATGGCTACACCTTC,CASSLGGNLDGYTF
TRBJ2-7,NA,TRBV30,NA,TGTGCCTTAAGGGACACATACGAGCAGTACTTC,CALRDTYEQYF
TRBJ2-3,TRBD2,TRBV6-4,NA,TGTGCCAGCAGTGAGGGACTAGCGGGGGGGACAGATACGCAGTATTTT,CASSEGLAGGTDTQYF
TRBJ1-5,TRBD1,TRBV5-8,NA,TGTGCCAGCCGGGACAGGGAGTCACAGCCCCAGCATTTT,CASRDRESQPQHF
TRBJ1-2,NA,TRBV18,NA,TGTGCCAGCTCACCACTGGAGAAGGGTGGCTACACCTTC,CASSPLEKGGYTF
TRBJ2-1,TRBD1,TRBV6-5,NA,TGTGCCAGCAGACCTCCGGGACAGGGGGGAGAACAGTTCTTC,CASRPPGQGGEQFF
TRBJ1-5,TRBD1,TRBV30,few,TGTGCCTGCCAGGGGGTAGCGCAGCCCCAGCATTTT,CACQGVAQPQHF
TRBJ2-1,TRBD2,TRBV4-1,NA,TGCGCCAGCAGCCAAGATTGGGGACTAGCGGGGGGGAATGAGCAGTTCTTC,CASSQDWGLAGGNEQFF
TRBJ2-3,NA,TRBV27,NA,TGTGCCAGCAGCCTGGTCCGGTTGGATACGCAGTATTTT,CASSLVRLDTQYF
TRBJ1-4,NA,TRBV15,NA,TGTGCCACCAGCAGAGCTGACAGGCCTAATGAAAAACTGTTTTTT,CATSRADRPNEKLFF
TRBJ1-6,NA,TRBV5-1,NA,TGCGCCACCTCCCGACAAGCGAGCTCCTATAATTCACCCCTCCACTTT,CATSRQASSYNSPLHF
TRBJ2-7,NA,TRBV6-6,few,TGTGCCAGCAGTTACACCCCCAACTCCTACGAGCAGTACTTC,CASSYTPNSYEQYF
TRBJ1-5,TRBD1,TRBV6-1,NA,TGTGCCAGCAGTGAACGGTTGGGACAGGGGAGGAATCAGCCCCAGCATTTT,CASSERLGQGRNQPQHF
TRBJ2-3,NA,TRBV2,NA,TGTGCCAGCAGTGATCCCCCGCCCGCCAACACAGATACGCAGTATTTT,CASSDPPPANTDTQYF
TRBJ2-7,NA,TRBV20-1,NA,TGCAGTGCTAGGGACGTTTACGAGCAGTACTTC,CSARDVYEQYF
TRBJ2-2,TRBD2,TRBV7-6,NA,TGTGCCAGCAGCTTACGGGGGGGGGACACCGGGGAGCTGTTTTTT,CASSLRGGDTGELFF
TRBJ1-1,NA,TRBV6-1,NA,TGTGCCAGCAGTGTGGTCGGCTTCGACACTGAAGCTTTCTTT,CASSVVGFDTEAFF
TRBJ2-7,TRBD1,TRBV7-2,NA,TGTGCCAGCAGCCTGGACAGGGCTGAACGGCAGTACTTC,CASSLDRAERQYF
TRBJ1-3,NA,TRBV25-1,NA,TGTGCCAGCAGCGATCAAGGGGGGCTTGGAAACACCATATATTTT,CASSDQGGLGNTIYF
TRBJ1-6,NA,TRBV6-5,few,TGTGCCAGCAGTTCCACGCAAAATTCACCCCTCCACTTT,CASSSTQNSPLHF
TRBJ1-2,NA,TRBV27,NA,TGTGCCACCATGTTCACCGGGGCGCGGGGAGTAAACTATGGCTACACCTTC,CATMFTGARGVNYGYTF
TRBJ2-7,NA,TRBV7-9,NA,TGTGCCAGCAGCACCCAAGTTTCCGCGTCCTACGAGCAGTACTTC,CASSTQVSASYEQYF
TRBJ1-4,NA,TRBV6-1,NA,TGTGCCAGCAGGCGGGACACAGCTAATGAAAAACTGTTTTTT,CASRRDTANEKLFF
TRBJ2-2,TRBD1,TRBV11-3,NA,TGTGCCAGCAGCTCCGACAGGGGCCGGAACACCGGGGAGCTGTTTTTT,CASSSDRGRNTGELFF
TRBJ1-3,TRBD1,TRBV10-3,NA,TGTGCCATCAGTCCCGACAGGGACGTCAACACCATATATTTT,CAISPDRDVNTIYF
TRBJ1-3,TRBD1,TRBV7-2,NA,TGTGCCAGCAGCTTAGGGGACAGGGGATACTCTGGAAACACCATATATTTT,CASSLGDRGYSGNTIYF
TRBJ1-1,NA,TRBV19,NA,TGTGCCAGTAGTATTACTGGGGGGAACACTGAAGCTTTCTTT,CASSITGGNTEAFF
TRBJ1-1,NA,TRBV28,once,TGTGCCAGCAGTTTAGGCGAGGGTTTGGGGGGGTGGTCTGAAGCTTTCTTT,CASSLGEGLGGWSEAFF
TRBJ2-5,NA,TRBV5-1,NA,TGCGCCAGCAGCTTCAGTCTAGTTCTGCGGCAAGAGACCCAGTACTTC,CASSFSLVLRQETQYF
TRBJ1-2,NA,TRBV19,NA,TGTGCCAGTAGTATTTACACCGCTAACTATGGCTACACCTTC,CASSIYTANYGYTF
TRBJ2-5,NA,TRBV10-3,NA,TGTGCCATCAGTGGTATTTTGCGACCGGTAGAGACCCAGTACTTC,CAISGILRPVETQYF
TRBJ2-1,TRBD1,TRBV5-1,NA,TGCGCCAGCAGCTTGGAGGACAGGACGCGGAATGAGCAGTTCTTC,CASSLEDRTRNEQFF
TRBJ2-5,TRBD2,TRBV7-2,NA,TGTGCCAGCAGCTTAGGTGTAGCGGGGGACTCCCAAGAGACCCAGTACTTC,CASSLGVAGDSQETQYF
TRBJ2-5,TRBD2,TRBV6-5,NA,TGTGCCAGCAGTAGCACCGGGACTAGCTTTGAGACCCAGTACTTC,CASSSTGTSFETQYF
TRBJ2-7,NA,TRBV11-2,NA,TGTGCCAGCAGCTTAGTTACTGGCGAGCAGTACTTC,CASSLVTGEQYF
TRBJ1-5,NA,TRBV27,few,TGTGCCAGCAGTTTATCGAACAGGGAACTCGCTCAGCCCCAGCATTTT,CASSLSNRELAQPQHF
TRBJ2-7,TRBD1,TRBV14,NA,TGTGCCAGCAGCCATATGGGGGACAGCCCCTACGAGCAGTACTTC,CASSHMGDSPYEQYF
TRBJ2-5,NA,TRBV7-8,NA,TGTGCCAGCAGCTTACAGCAAGAGACCCAGTACTTC,CASSLQQETQYF
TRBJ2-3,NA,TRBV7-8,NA,TGTGCCAGCAGCTTGGGCACAGATACGCAGTATTTT,CASSLGTDTQYF
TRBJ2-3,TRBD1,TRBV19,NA,TGTGCCAGTAGTAGAGGACAGGGGAGGAGCACAGATACGCAGTATTTT,CASSRGQGRSTDTQYF
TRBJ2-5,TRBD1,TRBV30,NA,TGTGCCTGGAGGGCGGTACAGGGGTGGGAGACCCAGTACTTC,CAWRAVQGWETQYF
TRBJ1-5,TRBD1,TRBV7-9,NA,TGTGCCAGCAGCTCCTTCCGGGACAGGGAGGATCAGCCCCAGCATTTT,CASSSFRDREDQPQHF
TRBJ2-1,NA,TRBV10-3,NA,TGTGCCGCTTCGACTGGGGGGTCCTCCTACAATGAGCAGTTCTTC,CAASTGGSSYNEQFF
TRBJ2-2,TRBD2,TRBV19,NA,TGTGCCAGTAGTATCATAGCGGGGGCCAACACCGGGGAGCTGTTTTTT,CASSIIAGANTGELFF
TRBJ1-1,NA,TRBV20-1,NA,TGCAGTGCTAGAATGAACACTGAAGCTTTCTTT,CSARMNTEAFF